Below are 28 T cell receptor beta chains sequenced from a single sample in a study of T-cell memory formation after mild COVID-19. TCRdb reprocessed the 5' RACE reads via MiXCR and lists one record per CDR3 protein. The sample consists of roughly 450,000 distinct CDR3 sequences, approximately 18% of them appearing once. Specimen: PBMCs or a T cell subset sorted from them (not recorded which). Source of these receptors: a man aged 18 to 30 who had mild COVID-19 (a few samples of this study predate the infection). Cell type and time point are not known.

The rearrangement links TRBV7-2 to TRBJ2-7, with 9 nucleotides matching TRBD1. Trimming took 3 bases from V and 4 from J; bases not matched to a gene: 1. Germline values: CDR1 SGHTA, CDR2 FQGNSA. The CDR3 spans 13 residues. The CDR3 DNA is TGTGCCAGCAGCTTCGGGACAGGGTACGAGCAGTACGTC. Translated: CASSFGTGYEQYV.

The chain employs TRBV13 and TRBJ2-5, with 14 bases aligning to TRBD2. Trimming removed 4 bases from V and 5 bases from J; junction bases left unmatched: 3. The germline V gene encodes CDR1 PRHDT and CDR2 FYEKMQ (reference sequence). CDR3 length equals 15 residues. CDR3 DNA sequence: TGTGCCAGCAGCTCGGGACTAGCGGGGGTGGAGACCCAGTACTTC. Its translation is CASSSGLAGVETQYF.

This chain connects TRBV2 to TRBJ1-2; the D gene is possibly TRBD1 (5 bases). The CDR3 spans 13 residues. Trimming removed 6 bases from V and 4 bases from J, with 12 bases in between. Germline values: CDR1 SNHLY, CDR2 FYNNEI. CDR3 in amino acids: CASRGTDLYGYTF. DNA for the CDR3: TGTGCCAGCAGGGGGACGGACCTCTATGGCTACACCTTC. Filled out from reference TRBV2 and TRBJ1-2, the complete variable domain reads EPEVTQTPSHQVTQMGQEVILRCVPISNHLYFYWYRQILGQKVEFLVSFYNNEISEKSEIFDDQFSVERPDGSNFTLKIRSTKLEDSAMYFCASRGTDLYGYTFGSGTRLTVV.

The V call is TRBV3-1, the J call TRBJ2-3; D uncertain. The CDR3 has 13 amino acids. Germline V gives CDR1 LGHDT, CDR2 YNNKEL (reference sequence). V shed 4 bases and J shed 6 bases, with 11 bases lying between them. Here the CDR3 DNA reads TGTGCCAGCAGCCGTGCCTCAGCGGATACGCAGTATTTT. Protein product: CASSRASADTQYF.

This clonotype was seen only a few times. The CDR3, as DNA: TGTGCCAGCAGGCCAGCTGGGGCCAACGTCCTGACTTTC. Protein product: CASRPAGANVLTF. This sequence joins TRBV6-2 or TRBV6-3 and TRBJ2-6, with unresolved D. This CDR3 comprises 13 residues. The V gene's germline CDR1 is MNHEY and CDR2 SVGEGT. V dropped 6 bases and J dropped 2 bases, with 5 bases sitting between them.

This clonotype was found a few times. The rearrangement links TRBV11-1 to TRBJ2-3, with TRBD2 matching over 7 bases. The length of the CDR3 is 16 residues. The junction had 12 bases not matched to a gene; V was cut back by 4 bases and J by 5 bases. Germline assignment: CDR1 SGHAT and CDR2 FQDESV (reference sequence). The CDR3 nucleotides are TGTGCCAGCAGCTCAAACCTCGGACTAGGAGAAGATACGCAGTATTTT. Its translation is CASSSNLGLGEDTQYF.

This clonotype was observed a few times. V and J are TRBV5-4 and TRBJ1-3, with 9 bases fitting TRBD1. CDR3 length: 13 residues. V lost 0 bases to trimming and J lost 8 bases; unmatched junction nucleotides: 0. The germline gives CDR1 SGHNT, CDR2 YYREEE (reference sequence). CDR3 loop: CASSLGQGDTIYF. Written as DNA, the CDR3 is TGTGCCAGCAGCTTGGGACAGGGGGACACCATATATTTT.

The genes are TRBV10-3 and TRBJ2-3; D is unclear. CDR3 size: 14 residues. The germline V and J ends were trimmed by 7 bases and 3 bases, with 14 bases remaining between them. Germline loops: CDR1 ENHRY, CDR2 SYGVKD. The DNA for the CDR3 is TGTGCCATCAACATCGGCAGTGGGACAGATACGCAGTATTTT. This codes for CAINIGSGTDTQYF.

This clonotype has a handful of counts. This sequence joins TRBV29-1 and TRBJ1-2, with a weak D call TRBD1 (5 bases). Germline V gene lookup returns CDR1 SQVTM and CDR2 ANQGSEA. This CDR3 has 14 amino acids. Trimming cost V 5 bases and J 2 bases, with 15 bases left between them. This CDR3 is CSVPPGGTNYGYTF. The CDR3 nucleotides read TGCAGCGTTCCGCCGGGGGGAACGAACTATGGCTACACCTTC.

The genes are TRBV7-9 and TRBJ2-7; the D gene is possibly TRBD1 (5 bases). This CDR3 comprises 13 residues. With 8 bases removed from V and 7 bases from J, the gap between germline ends came to 18 bases. Germline assignment: CDR1 SEHNR and CDR2 FQNEAQ (reference sequence). The CDR3 DNA sequence: TGTGCCAGCGGGGCGCAGGCCGGTTCGGAGCAGTACTTC. Translation: CASGAQAGSEQYF.

The chain is built from TRBV6-5 and TRBJ2-1, with TRBD1 as a possible D gene (7 bases). Germline CDR1 is MNHEY and CDR2 is SVGAGI. V was cut by 7 bases and J by 9 bases, with 10 bases left in between. The CDR3 is 11 residues long. Written as DNA, the CDR3 is TGTGCCAGCACCCAGGGGGGTGAGCAGTTCTTC. Protein: CASTQGGEQFF.

This chain links TRBV4-1 with TRBJ2-6, with TRBD2 matching 7 bases. V shed 4 bases and J 0 bases; nucleotides not matched to a gene: 3. Germline-derived CDR1 and CDR2 are MGHRA and YSYEKL. This CDR3 has 16 residues. The CDR3 coding sequence is TGCGCCAGCAGCCCCCCGGGGGGCTCTGGGGCCAACGTCCTGACTTTC. Amino acid sequence: CASSPPGGSGANVLTF.

The chain couples TRBV18 to TRBJ2-7; D might be TRBD1 (6 bases). In germline, CDR1 is KGHSH, CDR2 LQKENI. This CDR3 region has 14 residues. The V end lost 3 bases, the J end lost 4 bases, and 13 bases lay between the germline ends. CDR3 bases: TGTGCCAGCTCACCTCCGGGACAAAGATACGAGCAGTACTTC. Protein product: CASSPPGQRYEQYF.

The chain uses TRBV20-1 and TRBJ1-3; the match to TRBD1 covers 8 bases. The CDR3 is 13 residues long. The germline gives CDR1 DFQATT, CDR2 SNEGSKA (reference sequence). J gave up 4 bases and V 5 bases, and 4 bases lay outside the gene matches. CDR3 protein: CSARRTGGNTIYF. For the CDR3, the DNA is TGCAGTGCTCGCCGGACAGGGGGAAACACCATATATTTT.

This clonotype was picked up a small number of times. This rearrangement joins TRBV7-2 to TRBJ1-1; a weak D match, TRBD1 (5 bases). Germline V gene lookup returns CDR1 SGHTA and CDR2 FQGNSA. V lost 3 bases and J lost 10, with 18 bases in between. The length of the CDR3 is 14 residues. This CDR3 is CASSFRSGPEGAFF. CDR3 nucleotides: TGTGCCAGCAGCTTCCGGTCGGGGCCGGAGGGAGCTTTCTTT.

This clonotype was counted only a few times. This chain links TRBV4-2 with TRBJ1-5; 12 nucleotides match TRBD1. V shed 2 bases, J shed 5 bases, and the junction held 16 bases outside the gene matches. The CDR3 spans 20 residues. Germline CDR1 is LGHNA and CDR2 is YNFKEQ. The CDR3 loop reads CASSQFYLGTGGSSDQPQHF. CDR3 DNA sequence: TGTGCCAGCAGCCAATTTTATCTGGGGACAGGGGGCTCATCGGATCAGCCCCAGCATTTT.

This clonotype was picked up a small number of times. The V and J genes are TRBV6-5 and TRBJ2-2, with D uncertain. This CDR3 spans 13 amino acids. The V gene lost 2 bases and the J gene lost 3 bases, with 4 bases spanning the gap. Germline CDR1 MNHEY, CDR2 SVGAGI. The CDR3 DNA reads TGTGCCAGCAGTTACGGACACACCGGGGAGCTGTTTTTT. Protein sequence: CASSYGHTGELFF.

The chain joins TRBV7-6 to TRBJ2-1; maybe TRBD1 (6 bases). Germline lookup yields CDR1 SGHVS and CDR2 FNYEAQ. The V end lost 4 bases, the J end lost 4 bases, and 14 bases lay between the germline ends. This CDR3 contains 15 residues. CDR3: CASSYRVLLYNEQFF. As DNA, the CDR3 is TGTGCCAGCAGCTACAGGGTCTTATTGTACAATGAGCAGTTCTTC.

The DNA for the CDR3 is TGCGCCAGCAGCCATGCACGGCAGAGGCAAGAGACCCAGTACTTC. Translation: CASSHARQRQETQYF. The genes are TRBV5-1 and TRBJ2-5; no clear D gene. V was trimmed by 4 bases and J by 2 bases, leaving 15 bases between them. This CDR3 has 15 residues. Germline V gives CDR1 SGHRS, CDR2 YFSETQ.

This clonotype was found a few times. The J gene is TRBJ2-7, the V gene TRBV4-2; no clear D. Trimming removed 2 bases from V and 2 bases from J, with 10 bases in between. The CDR3 runs to 14 residues. CDR1 and CDR2 from the germline V gene are LGHNA and YNFKEQ. CDR3 in DNA: TGTGCCAGCAGCCAACCTGACGGCACCTACGAGCAGTACTTC. Translating gives CASSQPDGTYEQYF.

The chain joins TRBV6-5 to TRBJ1-2; D is ambiguous. Germline CDR1 reads MNHEY; CDR2 reads SVGAGI. The V and J ends lost 2 bases and 4 bases respectively, with 8 bases between them. The CDR3 has 13 amino acids. CDR3 amino acids: CASSYGRGYGYTF. The CDR3 region has the DNA TGTGCCAGCAGTTACGGTAGAGGCTATGGCTACACCTTC.

The J gene is TRBJ1-4, the V gene TRBV4-3, with D maybe TRBD1 (6 bases). Germline V gives CDR1 LGHNA, CDR2 YSLEER. V was shortened by 2 bases and J by 5 bases, with 12 bases between the two germline ends. The CDR3 is made up of 15 amino acids. The CDR3 is CASSQRGAQNEKLFF. The CDR3 bases are TGCGCCAGCAGCCAAAGGGGGGCTCAAAATGAAAAACTGTTTTTT.

This clonotype was counted a few times. The rearrangement uses TRBV5-1 and TRBJ1-2; perhaps TRBD1 as D (5 bases). Germline V gene lookup returns CDR1 SGHRS and CDR2 YFSETQ. V was trimmed by 4 bases and J by 5 bases, leaving 30 bases between them. The CDR3 runs 19 residues. In nucleotides, the CDR3 is TGCGCCAGCAGCCCCTCCGTAACTTCGCCGGGACGGAGGCCGTATGGCTACACCTTC. Translating it yields CASSPSVTSPGRRPYGYTF.

A few counts support this clonotype. The V call is TRBV5-1, the J call TRBJ1-1; the match to TRBD1 covers 8 bases. V lost 1 base, J lost 1 base, and 18 bases stayed unmatched. This CDR3 is 20 amino acids long. Germline CDR1 reads SGHRS; CDR2 reads YFSETQ. CDR3 region: CASSLLSMSPQGARNTEAFF. The CDR3 DNA is TGCGCCAGCAGCTTGTTGAGTATGTCCCCTCAGGGGGCGAGGAACACTGAAGCTTTCTTT.

This chain uses TRBV5-8 with TRBJ1-1; perhaps TRBD1 as D (5 bases). In germline, CDR1 is SGHTS, CDR2 YDEGEE. Between the trimmed V and J ends, which lost 4 bases and 3 bases, there was a span of 13 bases. The CDR3 contains 14 residues. The CDR3, as DNA: TGTGCCAGCAGCAAACTAAAAGGGGACACTGAAGCTTTCTTT. Its protein product is CASSKLKGDTEAFF.

The CDR3 nucleotides read TGTGCCACCAGCAGAGGGGACAACTACGAGCAGTACGTC. Amino acid sequence: CATSRGDNYEQYV. The chain carries TRBV15 and TRBJ2-7; weak D call: TRBD1 (6 bases). Germline values: CDR1 LNHNV, CDR2 YYDKDF (reference sequence). CDR3 length: 13 amino acids. V was trimmed by 1 base and J by 3 bases, leaving 7 bases between them.

V usage is TRBV7-9 and J usage is TRBJ1-1, with a possible D match to TRBD1 (5 bases). The CDR3 is 17 residues long. Trimming pared 0 bases from V and 1 base from J, leaving 15 bases between. CDR1 is SEHNR and CDR2 is FQNEAQ in the germline V gene (reference sequence). This CDR3 is CASSLAPQERGNTEAFF. The CDR3 DNA reads as TGTGCCAGCAGCTTAGCCCCACAGGAGAGGGGGAACACTGAAGCTTTCTTT.

This chain joins TRBV28 and TRBJ1-1; the D gene is possibly TRBD1 (5 bases). The CDR3 sequence is 12 residues long. Germline-derived CDR1 and CDR2 are MDHEN and SYDVKM. V lost 1 base and J lost 10, with 10 bases in between. CDR3 bases: TGTGCCAGCAGTTTATCGGGCAGGGCAGCTTTCTTT. It translates to CASSLSGRAAFF. The full variable domain, rest sourced from reference TRBV28 and TRBJ1-1, is DVKVTQSSRYLVKRTGEKVFLECVQDMDHENMFWYRQDPGLGLRLIYFSYDVKMKEKGDIPEGYSVSREKKERFSLILESASTNQTSMYLCASSLSGRAAFFGQGTRLTVV.